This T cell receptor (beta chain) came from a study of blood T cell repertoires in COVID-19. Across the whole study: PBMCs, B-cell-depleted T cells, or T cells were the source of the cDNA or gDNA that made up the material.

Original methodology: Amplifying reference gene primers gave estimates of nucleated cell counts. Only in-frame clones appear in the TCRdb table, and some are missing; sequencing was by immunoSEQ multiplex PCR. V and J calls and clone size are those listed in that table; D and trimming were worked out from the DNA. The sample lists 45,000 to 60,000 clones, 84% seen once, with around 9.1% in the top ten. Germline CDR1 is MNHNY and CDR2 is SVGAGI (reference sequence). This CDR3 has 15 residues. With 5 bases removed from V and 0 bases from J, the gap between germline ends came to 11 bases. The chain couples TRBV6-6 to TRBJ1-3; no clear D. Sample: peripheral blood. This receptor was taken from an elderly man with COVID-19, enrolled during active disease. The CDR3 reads CASSQQASSGNTIYF. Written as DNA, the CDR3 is TGTGCCAGCAGTCAGCAGGCGAGCTCTGGAAACACCATATATTTT.